The T cell receptor (beta chain) described here comes from a study of cytotoxic CD8 clonotypes in ibrutinib-treated CLL. About the research overall: With a range of 6 to 36, the median treatment time before response samples were taken was 12 to 13 months.

Germline CDR1 PRHDT, CDR2 FYEKMQ (reference sequence). The CDR3 has 13 residues. With V trimmed by 6 bases and J by 4 bases, 2 bases remained unmatched. The table came from immunoSEQ multiplex PCR; TCRdb's copy has only in-frame clones and leaves some out. This sample has 200,000 or so clones; just under 80% occur once, and the top ten carry about an eighth. Findings of the study overall: Higher circulating CD8+ T-cell counts strongly accompanied higher baseline clonality, above age-matched healthy donors. Increased clonality at ibrutinib response gave way to a return toward baseline at progression.

A word on this clone: Its antigen is still unknown.

Sample: PBMCs, taken after 12 months of ibrutinib treatment. The genes are TRBV13 and TRBJ1-2, with 10 bases identical to TRBD1. The TCR was taken from a human donor with chronic lymphocytic leukemia. The CDR3 protein is CASSRTGGYGYTF. DNA for the CDR3: TGTGCCAGCAGTCGGACAGGGGGCTATGGCTACACCTTC.